The entry below describes one T cell receptor (beta chain). Its antigen specificity is not known. Within one base of it there is no much larger clone, and no base qualities were kept. Looking up the germline V gene yields CDR1 SGHRS and CDR2 YFSETQ. The CDR3 numbers 13 residues from cysteine through phenylalanine. The sequence is cut down to CDR3 DNA, 39 bases in frame from base 1. A distance of 16 bases separates the germline ends of V and J, which lose 6 bases and 7 bases respectively. The method behind the library was the immunoSEQ multiplex PCR assay. TCRdb stores this immuneACCESS table with in-frame sequences only. Part of the clones is absent; in the studies checked, under half of the shortfall reflects unresolved V genes, and no reason is known for the rest. Within this sample are 84,000 or so clones, with over 90% of them counted one time only. 0.65% to 0.95% of the sample comes from the top ten.

This record belongs to a study of T cell changes during pregnancy in multiple sclerosis (dated by TCRdb to the late 2010s). Background on the whole study: In women with multiple sclerosis, the researchers looked at how the T cell repertoire shifted as pregnancy progressed.

This sample comprised peripheral blood, obtained in the third trimester of pregnancy. The TCR comes from a female donor with multiple sclerosis, enrolled in a pregnancy study. This receptor chain uses TRBV5-1 and TRBJ1-1, with a weak D call of TRBD1 (6 bases match). DNA sequence: TGCGCCAGCATCCCCCCGGGGGGCGGTGAAGCTTTCTTT. The encoded protein is CASIPPGGGEAFF. Outside the CDR3, residues come from the reference TRBV5-1 and TRBJ1-1 proteins, so the full variable domain is: KAGVTQTPRYLIKTRGQQVTLSCSPISGHRSVSWYQQTPGQGLQFLFEYFSETQRNKGNFPGRFSGRQFSNSRSEMNVSTLELGDSALYLCASIPPGGGEAFFGQGTRLTVV.